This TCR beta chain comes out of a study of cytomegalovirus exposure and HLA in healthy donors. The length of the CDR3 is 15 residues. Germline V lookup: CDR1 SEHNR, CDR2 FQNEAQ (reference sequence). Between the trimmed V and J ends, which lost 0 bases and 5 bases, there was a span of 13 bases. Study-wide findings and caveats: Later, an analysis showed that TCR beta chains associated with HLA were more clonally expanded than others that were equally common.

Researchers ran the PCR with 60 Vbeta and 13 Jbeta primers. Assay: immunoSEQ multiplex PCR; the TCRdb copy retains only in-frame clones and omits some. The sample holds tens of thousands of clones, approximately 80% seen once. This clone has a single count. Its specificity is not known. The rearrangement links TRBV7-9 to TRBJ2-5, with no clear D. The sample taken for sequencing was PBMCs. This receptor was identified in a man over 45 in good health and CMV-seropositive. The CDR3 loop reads CASSLASGYLETQYF. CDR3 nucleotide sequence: TGTGCCAGCAGCTTAGCGTCAGGCTATTTGGAGACCCAGTACTTC.